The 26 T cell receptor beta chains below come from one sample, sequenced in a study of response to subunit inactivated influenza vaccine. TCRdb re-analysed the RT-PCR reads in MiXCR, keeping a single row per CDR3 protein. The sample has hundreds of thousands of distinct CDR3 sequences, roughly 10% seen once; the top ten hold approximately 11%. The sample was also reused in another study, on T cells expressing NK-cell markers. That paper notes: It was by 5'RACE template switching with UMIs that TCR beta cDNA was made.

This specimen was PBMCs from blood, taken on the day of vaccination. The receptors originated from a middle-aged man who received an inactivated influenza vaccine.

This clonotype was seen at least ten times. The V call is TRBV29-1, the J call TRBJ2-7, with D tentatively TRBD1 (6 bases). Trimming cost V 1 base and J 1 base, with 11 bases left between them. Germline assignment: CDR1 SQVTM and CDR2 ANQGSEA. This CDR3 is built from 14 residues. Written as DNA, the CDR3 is TGCAGCGTTGAAGGGTTAGGACAGTCCTACGAGCAGTACTTC. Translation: CSVEGLGQSYEQYF.

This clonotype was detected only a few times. This chain's CDR3 is CASSPLRDTAQHF. The CDR3 nucleotides are TGTGCCAGCTCACCACTCCGGGACACCGCCCAGCATTTT. The V gene is TRBV18, the J gene TRBJ1-5; TRBD1 is a possible D gene (6 bases). Germline V CDR1 and CDR2: KGHSH, LQKENI. Deletions cut 1 base from V and 11 bases from J, with 12 bases between. CDR3 length: 13 amino acids.

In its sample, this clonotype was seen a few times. The CDR3 DNA reads TGTGCCAGCAGCCGGGGGACAGGGGCGGGCTCCTATAATTCACCCCTCCACTTT. Its translation: CASSRGTGAGSYNSPLHF. The rearrangement links TRBV27 to TRBJ1-6; 10 nucleotides agree with TRBD1. Trimming at V came to 6 bases and at J to 0 bases, leaving 8 bases not matched to a gene. CDR3 size: 18 residues. The V gene's germline CDR1 is MNHEY and CDR2 SMNVEV (reference sequence).

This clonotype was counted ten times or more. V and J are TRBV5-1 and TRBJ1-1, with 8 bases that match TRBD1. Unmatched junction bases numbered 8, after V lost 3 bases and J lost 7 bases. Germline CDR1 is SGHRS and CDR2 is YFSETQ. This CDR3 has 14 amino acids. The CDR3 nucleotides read TGCGCCAGCAGCTGGGAACCGGGACAGGTTGAAGCTTTCTTT. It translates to CASSWEPGQVEAFF. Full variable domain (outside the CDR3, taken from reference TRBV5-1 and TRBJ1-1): KAGVTQTPRYLIKTRGQQVTLSCSPISGHRSVSWYQQTPGQGLQFLFEYFSETQRNKGNFPGRFSGRQFSNSRSEMNVSTLELGDSALYLCASSWEPGQVEAFFGQGTRLTVV.

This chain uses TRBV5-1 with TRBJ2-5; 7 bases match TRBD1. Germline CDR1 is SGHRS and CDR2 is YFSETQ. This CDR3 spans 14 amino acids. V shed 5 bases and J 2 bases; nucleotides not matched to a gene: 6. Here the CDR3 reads CASRTGQEQETQYF. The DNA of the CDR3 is TGCGCCAGCAGAACCGGACAGGAACAAGAGACCCAGTACTTC.

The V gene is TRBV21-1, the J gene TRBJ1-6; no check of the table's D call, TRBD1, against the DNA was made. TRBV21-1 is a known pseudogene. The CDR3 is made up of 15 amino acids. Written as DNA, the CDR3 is TGTGCCAGCCGCCCTGTGCGGGACAGGGCTTCACCCCTCCACTTT. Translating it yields CASRPVRDRASPLHF.

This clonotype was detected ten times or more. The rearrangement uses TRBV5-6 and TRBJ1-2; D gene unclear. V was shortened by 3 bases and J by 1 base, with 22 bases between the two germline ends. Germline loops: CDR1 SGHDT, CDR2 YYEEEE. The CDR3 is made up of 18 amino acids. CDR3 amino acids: CASSSQTRRYQNNYGYTF. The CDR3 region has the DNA TGTGCCAGCAGCTCTCAAACCAGGAGGTACCAGAATAACTATGGCTACACCTTC.

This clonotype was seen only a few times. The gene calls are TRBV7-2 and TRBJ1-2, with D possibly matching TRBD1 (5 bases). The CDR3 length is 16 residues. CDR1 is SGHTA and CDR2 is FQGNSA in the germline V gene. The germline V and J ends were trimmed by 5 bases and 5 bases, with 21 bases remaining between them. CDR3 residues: CASSPAGTTVGYGYTF. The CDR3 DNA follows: TGTGCCAGCAGCCCCGCCGGGACTACTGTAGGGTATGGCTACACCTTC.

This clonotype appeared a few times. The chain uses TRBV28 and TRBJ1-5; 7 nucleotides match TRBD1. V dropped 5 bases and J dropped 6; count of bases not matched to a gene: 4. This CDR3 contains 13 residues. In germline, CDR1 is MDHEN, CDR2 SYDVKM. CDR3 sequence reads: CASSTGTAQPQHF. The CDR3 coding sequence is TGTGCCAGCAGTACAGGGACAGCTCAGCCCCAGCATTTT.

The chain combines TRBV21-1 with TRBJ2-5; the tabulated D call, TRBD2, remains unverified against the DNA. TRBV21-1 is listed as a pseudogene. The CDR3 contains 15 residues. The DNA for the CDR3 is TGTGCCAGCAGCAAAACTAGCGGGGGGAAGGAGACCCAGTACTTC. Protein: CASSKTSGGKETQYF.

The CDR3 DNA reads TGCAGTGCTAGAGATCGACCGGGAGGGCCCGGGGAGCTGTTTTTT. This codes for CSARDRPGGPGELFF. The V call is TRBV20-1, the J call TRBJ2-2, with TRBD2 matching 8 bases. Trimming at V came to 0 bases and at J to 6 bases, leaving 6 bases not matched to a gene. The CDR3 runs to 15 residues. Germline CDR1 reads DFQATT; CDR2 reads SNEGSKA (reference sequence).

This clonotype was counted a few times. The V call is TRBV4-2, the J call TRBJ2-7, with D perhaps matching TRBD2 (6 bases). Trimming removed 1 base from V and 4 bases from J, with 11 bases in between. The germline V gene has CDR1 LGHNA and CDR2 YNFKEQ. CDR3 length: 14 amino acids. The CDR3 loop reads CASSQGWGDYEQYF. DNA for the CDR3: TGTGCCAGCAGCCAAGGATGGGGGGATTACGAGCAGTACTTC.

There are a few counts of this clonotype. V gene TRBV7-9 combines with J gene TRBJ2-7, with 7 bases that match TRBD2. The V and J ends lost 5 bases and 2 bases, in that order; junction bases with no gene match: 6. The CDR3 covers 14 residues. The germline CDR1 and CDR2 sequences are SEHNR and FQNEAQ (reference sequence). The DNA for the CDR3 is TGTGCCAGCAGCGATCGGACTAGTCCCTACGAGCAGTACTTC. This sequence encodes CASSDRTSPYEQYF.

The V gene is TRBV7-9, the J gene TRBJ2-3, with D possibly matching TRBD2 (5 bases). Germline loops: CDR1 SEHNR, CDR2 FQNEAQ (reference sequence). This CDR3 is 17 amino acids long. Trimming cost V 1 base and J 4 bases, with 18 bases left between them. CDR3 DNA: TGTGCCAGCAGCTTAGGTGTCAAGACGCTGAGGGCAGATACGCAGTATTTT. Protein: CASSLGVKTLRADTQYF.

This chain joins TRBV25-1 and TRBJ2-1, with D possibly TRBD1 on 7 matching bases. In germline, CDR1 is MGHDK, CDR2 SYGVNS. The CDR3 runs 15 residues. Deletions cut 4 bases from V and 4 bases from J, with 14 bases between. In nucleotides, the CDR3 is TGTGCCAGCAGTGGGGGGGCAGGGGGATACAATGAGCAGTTCTTC. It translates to CASSGGAGGYNEQFF.

Here the CDR3 DNA reads TGTGCCACCCAGACAGGGGACGGCTACACCTTC. This gives the protein CATQTGDGYTF. The V call is TRBV10-3, the J call TRBJ1-2, with TRBD1 matching over 8 bases. The CDR3 contains 11 residues. Trimming removed 10 bases from V and 8 bases from J; junction bases left unmatched: 6. Germline CDR1 ENHRY, CDR2 SYGVKD.

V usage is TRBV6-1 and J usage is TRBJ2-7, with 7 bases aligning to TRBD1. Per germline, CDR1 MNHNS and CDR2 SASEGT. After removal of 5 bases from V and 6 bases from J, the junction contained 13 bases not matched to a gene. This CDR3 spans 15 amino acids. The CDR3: CASSTQGKGRSEQYF. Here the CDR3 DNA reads TGTGCCAGCAGTACACAGGGGAAGGGACGCTCCGAGCAGTACTTC.

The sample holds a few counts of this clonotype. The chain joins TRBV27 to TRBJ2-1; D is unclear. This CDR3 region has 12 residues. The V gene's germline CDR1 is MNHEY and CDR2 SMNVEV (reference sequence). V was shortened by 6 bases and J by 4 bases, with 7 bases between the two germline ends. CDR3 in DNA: TGTGCCAGCAGGCTCGGATACAATGAGCAGTTCTTC. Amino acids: CASRLGYNEQFF.

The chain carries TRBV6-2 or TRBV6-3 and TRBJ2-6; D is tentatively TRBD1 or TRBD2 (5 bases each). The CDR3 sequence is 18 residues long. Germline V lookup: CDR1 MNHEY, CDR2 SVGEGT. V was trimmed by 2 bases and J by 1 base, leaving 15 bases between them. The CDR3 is CASSYIRGRKSGANVLTF. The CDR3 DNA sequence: TGTGCCAGCAGTTACATCCGGGGCCGAAAATCTGGGGCCAACGTCCTGACTTTC.

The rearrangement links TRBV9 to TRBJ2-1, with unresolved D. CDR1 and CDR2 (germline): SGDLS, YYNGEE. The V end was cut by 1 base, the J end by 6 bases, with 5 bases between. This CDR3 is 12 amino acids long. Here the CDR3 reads CASSVTPNEQFF. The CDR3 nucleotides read TGTGCCAGCAGCGTAACTCCCAATGAGCAGTTCTTC.

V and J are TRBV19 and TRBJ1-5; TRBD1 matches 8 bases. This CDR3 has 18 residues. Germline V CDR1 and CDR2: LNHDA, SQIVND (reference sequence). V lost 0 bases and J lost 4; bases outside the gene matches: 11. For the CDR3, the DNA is TGTGCCAGTAGTATAGACTCCTCGGGACAGGCACGTAATCAGCCCCAGCATTTT. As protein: CASSIDSSGQARNQPQHF.

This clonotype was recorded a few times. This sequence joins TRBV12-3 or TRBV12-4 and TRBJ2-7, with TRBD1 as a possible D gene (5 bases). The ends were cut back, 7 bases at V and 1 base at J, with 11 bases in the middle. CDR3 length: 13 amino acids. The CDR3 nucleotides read TGTGCCAGCATGATTGGACATTCCTACGAGCAGTACTTC. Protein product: CASMIGHSYEQYF.

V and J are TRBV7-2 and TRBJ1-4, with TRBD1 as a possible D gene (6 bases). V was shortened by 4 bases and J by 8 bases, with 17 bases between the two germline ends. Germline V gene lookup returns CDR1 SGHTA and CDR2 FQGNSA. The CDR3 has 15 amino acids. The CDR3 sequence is CASSSGQNPYEKLFF. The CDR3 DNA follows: TGTGCCAGCAGCTCCGGACAGAATCCCTACGAAAAACTGTTTTTT.

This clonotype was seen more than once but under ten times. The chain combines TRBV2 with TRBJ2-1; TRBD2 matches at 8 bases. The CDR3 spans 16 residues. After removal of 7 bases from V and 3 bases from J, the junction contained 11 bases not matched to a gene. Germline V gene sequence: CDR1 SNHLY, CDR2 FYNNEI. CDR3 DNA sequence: TGTGCCAGCAAGGGCCCGGGAGGGGGGCGCTACAATGAGCAGTTCTTC. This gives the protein CASKGPGGGRYNEQFF. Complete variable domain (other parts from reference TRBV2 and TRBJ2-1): EPEVTQTPSHQVTQMGQEVILRCVPISNHLYFYWYRQILGQKVEFLVSFYNNEISEKSEIFDDQFSVERPDGSNFTLKIRSTKLEDSAMYFCASKGPGGGRYNEQFFGPGTRLTVL.

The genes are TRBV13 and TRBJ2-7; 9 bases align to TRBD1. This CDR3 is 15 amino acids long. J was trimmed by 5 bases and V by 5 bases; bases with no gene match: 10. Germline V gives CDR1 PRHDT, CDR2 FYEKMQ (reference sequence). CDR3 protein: CASSITGGASDEQYF. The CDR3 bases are TGTGCCAGCAGCATCACAGGGGGCGCTTCGGACGAGCAGTACTTC. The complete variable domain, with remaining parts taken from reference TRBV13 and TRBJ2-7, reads AAGVIQSPRHLIKEKRETATLKCYPIPRHDTVYWYQQGPGQDPQFLISFYEKMQSDKGSIPDRFSAQQFSDYHSELNMSSLELGDSALYFCASSITGGASDEQYFGPGTRLTVT.

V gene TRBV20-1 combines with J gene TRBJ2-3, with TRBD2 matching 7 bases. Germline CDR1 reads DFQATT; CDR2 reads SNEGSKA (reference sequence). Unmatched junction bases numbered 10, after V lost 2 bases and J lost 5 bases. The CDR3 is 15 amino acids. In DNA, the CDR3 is TGCAGTGCTAGACCCCTAGCGGAAGCGGGAGATACGCAGTATTTT. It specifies CSARPLAEAGDTQYF.